This T cell receptor (beta chain) was identified in a study of early T cells in non-severe SARS-CoV-2 infection. About the study: From unsorted whole blood, bulk RNA was sequenced, and the chains remained unpaired. Study-wide points: Matching with VDJdb favored anti-spike CD8 responses (missing private and CD4 specificities).

This CDR3 has 12 amino acids. Looked up from germline, CDR1 is SQVTM and CDR2 is ANQGSEA. V shed 2 bases, J shed 8 bases, and the junction held 3 bases outside the gene matches. MiXCR, run by TCRdb on the 5' RACE reads, gives a single entry per CDR3 protein. The data show 35,000 to 45,000 distinct CDR3 sequences, with approximately 8% seen just once and roughly an eighth held by the top ten. A word on this clonotype: Antigen: not known.

The chain is built from TRBV29-1 and TRBJ1-2, with 9 bases identical to TRBD1. The source material was whole blood, sampled at baseline. This TCR was recovered from an adult who was a healthcare worker with PCR-confirmed SARS-CoV-2 infection or an uninfected control (not recorded which). This chain's CDR3 is CSVERQGGGYTF. The CDR3, as DNA: TGCAGCGTTGAACGACAGGGGGGCGGCTACACCTTC.